Sequencing of this T cell receptor beta chain was carried out in a study of blood T cell repertoires in COVID-19. Source study methods: For nucleated cells, counts were estimated from reference gene primer amplification. The protocol was immunoSEQ multiplex PCR, while the TCRdb copy is restricted to in-frame clones and leaves out a portion. Clone size and the V and J calls come from that table; the DNA yielded D and trimming. This table holds 150,000 or so clones, 75% to 90% found once. This clone came up once. The germline gives CDR1 SGHNT, CDR2 YENEEA. This CDR3 contains 15 residues. The V and J ends lost 4 bases and 4 bases respectively, with 14 bases between them.

The clonotype originates from a man aged 18 to 30 with COVID-19, enrolled during active disease. Sequencing was performed on peripheral blood. The rearrangement links TRBV11-3 to TRBJ2-1; D is possibly TRBD2 (6 bases). In DNA form, the CDR3 reads TGTGCCAGCAGCTCTGGAAATAGCGGTTACAATGAGCAGTTCTTC. It yields the protein CASSSGNSGYNEQFF.